A single sample is the source of the 26 T cell receptor beta chains below, sequenced in a study of T cell clonality in common variable immunodeficiency. The table came from immunoSEQ multiplex PCR; TCRdb's copy has only in-frame clones and leaves some out. The sample yields 45,000 to 55,000 clones, without any singletons. Sequencing was carried out using peripheral blood mononuclear cells. Every receptor here comes from a person aged 18-70 years in good health.

This clone was recorded at least ten times. The read falls 3 residues short of the CDR3 end, and the missing part is taken from the germline J gene. V gene TRBV6-1 combines with J gene TRBJ2-1, with TRBD2 matching over 10 bases. Germline CDR1 is MNHNS and CDR2 is SASEGT. This CDR3 has 16 amino acids. V lost 1 base, J lost 4 bases, and 4 bases stayed unmatched. CDR3 DNA (partial): TGTGCCAGCAGTGAAGAGAGGACTAGCGGATACAATGAG. Translated, it gives CASSEERTSGYNE. The full CDR3 sequence reads CASSEERTSGYNEQFF.

This clone was seen repeatedly, ten times or more. Read coverage stops 3 residues before the CDR3 terminus; the germline J gene supplies the remainder. V is TRBV30 and J is TRBJ2-2; no definite D call. This CDR3 has 15 residues. V shed 0 bases and J shed 2 bases, with 10 bases lying between them. The germline V gene encodes CDR1 GTSNPN and CDR2 SVGIG (reference sequence). The covered CDR3 bases are TGTGCCTGGAGTGTACCAGGAATCAACACCGGGGAG. The encoded protein is CAWSVPGINTGE. The CDR3 in full is CAWSVPGINTGELFF. Drawing the rest from reference TRBV30 and TRBJ2-2, the complete variable domain is SQTIHQWPATLVQPVGSPLSLECTVEGTSNPNLYWYRQAAGRGLQLLFYSVGIGQISSEVPQNLSASRPQDRQFILSSKKLLLSDSGFYLCAWSVPGINTGELFFGEGSRLTVL.

This clone was found many times. The read halts 3 residues ahead of the CDR3 end, with the missing end drawn from the germline J gene. The V and J genes are TRBV20-1 and TRBJ1-5, with 12 positions matching TRBD1. The CDR3 sequence is 14 residues long. Germline values: CDR1 DFQATT, CDR2 SNEGSKA (reference sequence). The CDR3 DNA, read in part, is TGCAGCGGAATCGGGACAGGGGGCTATCAGCCC. As protein: CSGIGTGGYQP. The whole CDR3 protein reads CSGIGTGGYQPQHF.

CDR3 residues: CASSLRQGAGEQFF. Partial CDR3 DNA: TGTGCCAGCTCTCTACGACAGGGGGCGGGTGAG. The chain employs TRBV18 and TRBJ2-1; 10 nucleotides match TRBD1. The read comes to an end 3 residues before the CDR3 does, leaving the germline J gene to fill in the end. CDR1 and CDR2 (germline): KGHSH, LQKENI. J gave up 9 bases and V 6 bases, and 8 bases lay outside the gene matches. This CDR3 is built from 14 residues. Looking up the rest from reference TRBV18 and TRBJ2-1 gives the full variable domain: NAGVMQNPRHLVRRRGQEARLRCSPMKGHSHVYWYRQLPEEGLKFMVYLQKENIIDESGMPKERFSAEFPKEGPSILRIQQVVRGDSAAYFCASSLRQGAGEQFFGPGTRLTVL.

This clone has ten or more counts. The read terminates 3 residues ahead of where the CDR3 ends, so the germline J gene completes it. The chain has TRBV7-6 and TRBJ1-4, with D possibly TRBD1 on 6 matching bases. The CDR3 sequence is 15 residues long. The germline V gene encodes CDR1 SGHVS and CDR2 FNYEAQ. Trimming left V 4 bases short and J 5 bases short, with 14 bases between. The CDR3 bases that were read are TGTGCCAGCAGCTCAGTGGACAGAGTAAATGAAAAA. This sequence encodes CASSSVDRVNEK. The whole CDR3 sequence reads CASSSVDRVNEKLFF.

This clone was counted many times. The CDR3 is cut off 3 residues early in the read; its end comes from the germline J gene. The chain links TRBV4-2 to TRBJ2-6; D may be TRBD1 (6 bases). Germline values: CDR1 LGHNA, CDR2 YNFKEQ. The CDR3 has 18 amino acids. Trimming left V 4 bases short and J 0 bases short, with 16 bases between. CDR3 sequence: CASSPRGGNLSGANVLTF. The CDR3 bases that were read are TGTGCCAGCAGCCCTAGAGGGGGTAACCTCTCTGGGGCCAACGTC.

This clone was recorded many times. The missing CDR3 end, 3 residues past where the read stops, is filled in from the germline J gene. V usage is TRBV5-1 and J usage is TRBJ2-5; 7 positions agree with TRBD1. V lost 4 bases and J lost 2; bases outside the gene matches: 5. This CDR3 is 14 amino acids long. Germline CDR1 SGHRS, CDR2 YFSETQ. The CDR3 bases that were read are TGCGCCAGCAGCCCGGGACAGCCGCAAGAGACC. This sequence encodes CASSPGQPQET. The full CDR3 is CASSPGQPQETQYF. The entire variable domain, with the rest obtained from reference TRBV5-1 and TRBJ2-5, is as follows: KAGVTQTPRYLIKTRGQQVTLSCSPISGHRSVSWYQQTPGQGLQFLFEYFSETQRNKGNFPGRFSGRQFSNSRSEMNVSTLELGDSALYLCASSPGQPQETQYFGPGTRLLVL.

This clone was counted ten times or more. With the read ending 3 residues before the CDR3 end, the germline J gene is used to fill in that end. V usage is TRBV29-1 and J usage is TRBJ2-7; D possibly corresponds to TRBD1 (6 bases). CDR3 length: 13 residues. Germline CDR1 and CDR2: SQVTM and ANQGSEA. With 8 bases removed from V and 0 bases from J, the gap between germline ends came to 14 bases. The CDR3 sequence: CSPKGVLSYEQYF. CDR3 DNA, as far as it was read: TGCAGCCCGAAGGGGGTGCTCTCCTACGAG.

About this clone: The missing CDR3 end, 3 residues past where the read stops, is filled in from the germline J gene. The chain uses TRBV18 and TRBJ2-7; TRBD1 might be the D (6 bases). Trimming shortened V by 0 bases and J by 2 bases, and 14 bases separated the two germline ends. The CDR3 runs 16 residues. Germline V lookup: CDR1 KGHSH, CDR2 LQKENI. The sequenced CDR3 bases are TGTGCCAGCTCACCACCCACCGGGACATCTACCTACGAG. Translated: CASSPPTGTSTYE. From start to end, the CDR3 is CASSPPTGTSTYEQYF.

At least ten counts were recorded for this clone. The read terminates 3 residues ahead of where the CDR3 ends, so the germline J gene completes it. The gene calls are TRBV19 and TRBJ2-1, with D possibly being TRBD2 (5 bases). V was trimmed by 5 bases and J by 8 bases, leaving 16 bases between them. CDR1 is LNHDA, CDR2 SQIVND, per germline (reference sequence). CDR3 size: 14 residues. CDR3 DNA (partial): TGTGCCAGTAGTCTGGGCGGGTTTGGGCATGAG. This encodes CASSLGGFGHE. The CDR3 reads in full as CASSLGGFGHEQFF.

This clone was seen at least ten times. The CDR3 end lies 3 residues beyond the end of the read and is filled in from the germline J gene. V and J are TRBV5-1 and TRBJ2-1; 10 nucleotides align to TRBD2. There are 17 residues in the CDR3. With V trimmed by 0 bases and J by 8 bases, 11 bases remained unmatched. Germline CDR1 SGHRS, CDR2 YFSETQ. The sequenced part of the CDR3 DNA is TGCGCCAGCAGCTTGGTGCCGTTCCTAGCGGGAGCCTATGAG. Translating gives CASSLVPFLAGAYE. Given in full, the CDR3 is CASSLVPFLAGAYEQFF.

With regard to this clone: The sequence runs out 3 residues before the end of the CDR3; the remainder is reconstructed from the germline J gene. The V gene is TRBV19, the J gene TRBJ2-7; 8 bases fit TRBD1. V shed 3 bases, J shed 2 bases, and the junction held 3 bases outside the gene matches. This CDR3 region has 14 residues. Germline CDR1 and CDR2: LNHDA and SQIVND (reference sequence). CDR3 residues: CASSIGQGTYEQYF. CDR3 DNA, as far as it was read: TGTGCCAGTAGTATTGGACAGGGAACCTACGAG.

At least ten counts were recorded for this clone. The read comes to an end 3 residues before the CDR3 does, leaving the germline J gene to fill in the end. The chain employs TRBV5-4 and TRBJ2-5, with D possibly being TRBD1 (5 bases). The CDR3 extends over 15 amino acids. V lost 2 bases to trimming and J lost 0 bases, with 11 bases between them. Germline V lookup: CDR1 SGHNT, CDR2 YYREEE (reference sequence). Here the CDR3 reads CASSFPQGNQETQYF. The CDR3 bases that were read are TGTGCCAGCAGCTTTCCTCAGGGAAACCAAGAGACC.

Details on this clone: The read is 3 residues too short to cover the CDR3 end, so that end is filled in from the germline J gene. V is TRBV19 and J is TRBJ2-4; D uncertain. The CDR3 spans 15 residues. The germline gives CDR1 LNHDA, CDR2 SQIVND (reference sequence). The CDR3 sequence: CASSILYTSNYGQYF. The sequenced part of the CDR3 DNA is TGTGCCAGTAGCATCCTTTATACGTCGAACTATGGT.

This clone was detected only a few times. Read data end 3 residues before the CDR3 end; the end is taken from the germline J gene. V is TRBV2 and J is TRBJ2-1; 15 nucleotides align to TRBD2. The CDR3 is 15 amino acids. Trimming removed 5 bases from V and 7 bases from J; junction bases left unmatched: 3. Germline values: CDR1 SNHLY, CDR2 FYNNEI. CDR3 sequence: CASSLGTSGRNEQFF. CDR3 DNA (partial): TGTGCCAGCAGTCTCGGGACTAGCGGGAGGAATGAG.

Ten or more counts support this clone. The CDR3 extends 3 residues past the end of the read, so its final part is completed from the germline J gene. This chain connects TRBV19 to TRBJ1-1; D is uncertain. CDR3 size: 14 residues. Germline assignment: CDR1 LNHDA and CDR2 SQIVND (reference sequence). V gave up 6 bases and J gave up 5 bases, with 16 bases separating them. The covered CDR3 bases are TGTGCCAGTAGCCCAAACGAGGGTGGGACTGAA. The encoded protein is CASSPNEGGTE. The full CDR3 sequence reads CASSPNEGGTEAFF. The whole variable domain, filled in from reference TRBV19 and TRBJ1-1, reads DGGITQSPKYLFRKEGQNVTLSCEQNLNHDAMYWYRQDPGQGLRLIYYSQIVNDFQKGDIAEGYSVSREKKESFPLTVTSAQKNPTAFYLCASSPNEGGTEAFFGQGTRLTVV.

In this sample, this clone turned up many times. The CDR3 end lies 3 residues beyond the end of the read and is filled in from the germline J gene. The chain is built from TRBV20-1 and TRBJ2-7; TRBD2 might be the D (6 bases). This CDR3 is built from 12 residues. Germline CDR1 and CDR2: DFQATT and SNEGSKA (reference sequence). Trimming stripped 5 bases from V and 5 bases from J, with 13 bases between. CDR3 DNA (partial): TGCAGTGCTCCGAGGCGGGAACACGAG. It specifies CSAPRREHE. The whole CDR3 protein is CSAPRREHEQYF.

This clone occurred many times. The read finishes 3 residues shy of the CDR3 end, and the germline J gene is used to complete it. The rearrangement links TRBV19 to TRBJ1-4, with D possibly TRBD1 on 6 matching bases. V lost 5 bases and J 0 bases, leaving 10 bases between the germline ends. CDR1 and CDR2 from the germline V gene are LNHDA and SQIVND (reference sequence). The CDR3 is made up of 15 amino acids. CDR3 protein: CASSRTDATNEKLFF. Incomplete CDR3 DNA: TGTGCCAGTAGTCGGACAGACGCAACTAATGAAAAA.

Many counts were recorded for this clone. The read terminates 3 residues ahead of where the CDR3 ends, so the germline J gene completes it. The chain uses TRBV12-3 or TRBV12-4 and TRBJ2-7, with TRBD2 matching 7 bases. V was clipped by 6 bases and J by 2 bases; unmatched bases: 7. CDR3 size: 14 residues. Here the CDR3 reads CASSPGGVAYEQYF. The CDR3 bases that were read are TGTGCCAGCAGCCCTGGGGGGGTGGCCTACGAG.

This clone was counted ten times or more. The sequenced CDR3 bases are TGTGCCATCAGCCCGACAGCCCAAGAGACC. This sequence encodes CAISPTAQET. The entire CDR3 is CAISPTAQETQYF. This sequence joins TRBV10-3 and TRBJ2-5, with D perhaps matching TRBD1 (5 bases). The missing CDR3 end, 3 residues past where the read stops, is filled in from the germline J gene. Germline loops: CDR1 ENHRY, CDR2 SYGVKD. V lost 6 bases, J lost 1 base, and 9 bases lay in between. The CDR3 has 13 residues.

This clone was recorded many times. The read ends 3 residues before the CDR3 terminus; that terminus is restored from the germline J gene. The chain is built from TRBV7-6 and TRBJ1-1, with TRBD1 identical over 8 bases. The CDR3 has 14 amino acids. Germline V gives CDR1 SGHVS, CDR2 FNYEAQ. The CDR3 DNA, read in part, is TGTGCCAGCAGCTTAGCAGACAGGGGCCGGGTA. It codes for CASSLADRGRV. The entire CDR3 reads CASSLADRGRVAFF.

This clone came up many times. The CDR3 is cut off 3 residues early in the read; its end comes from the germline J gene. The chain is built from TRBV4-1 and TRBJ1-2, with 8 bases lining up with TRBD1. The germline V gene encodes CDR1 MGHRA and CDR2 YSYEKL. The CDR3 length is 16 residues. The junction had 9 bases not matched to a gene; V was cut back by 2 bases and J by 4 bases. CDR3 amino acids: CASSQQTGVLSYGYTF. CDR3 DNA (partial): TGCGCCAGCAGCCAACAGACAGGGGTGCTCTCCTATGGC.

The table lists this clone with many counts. The read finishes 3 residues shy of the CDR3 end, and the germline J gene is used to complete it. The chain links TRBV7-2 to TRBJ2-5; 7 positions agree with TRBD1. This CDR3 is 15 amino acids long. Germline V gene sequence: CDR1 SGHTA, CDR2 FQGNSA. The V segment lost 5 bases and the J segment 1 base; nucleotides outside the gene matches: 7. CDR3 residues: CASSRRRDSQETQYF. CDR3 DNA (partial): TGTGCCAGCAGCCGGCGCCGGGACAGCCAAGAGACC.

This clone was recorded many times. The sequenced part of the CDR3 DNA is TGTGCCAGCAGCCAGAGGGTAGGGACAGGGGATGAGACC. It encodes CASSQRVGTGDET. In full, the CDR3 is CASSQRVGTGDETQYF. The V gene is TRBV4-2, the J gene TRBJ2-5, with TRBD1 matching over 10 bases. The read is 3 residues too short to cover the CDR3 end, so that end is filled in from the germline J gene. The junction had 9 bases not matched to a gene; V was cut back by 3 bases and J by 5 bases. From germline, CDR1 is LGHNA and CDR2 YNFKEQ. The CDR3 extends over 16 amino acids.

This clone showed up many times. Read data end 3 residues before the CDR3 end; the end is taken from the germline J gene. This sequence joins TRBV6-1 and TRBJ1-1; D ambiguous. Germline CDR1 and CDR2: MNHNS and SASEGT. The CDR3 is 15 amino acids. Trimming left V 1 base short and J 0 bases short, with 9 bases between. The CDR3 bases that were read are TGTGCCAGCAGTGAAGGCGGGCAAATGAACACTGAA. It is translated as CASSEGGQMNTE. The CDR3 reads in full as CASSEGGQMNTEAFF.

In its sample, this clone was seen many times. The read falls 3 residues short of the CDR3 end, and the missing part is taken from the germline J gene. This chain uses TRBV2 with TRBJ2-3; TRBD2 agrees at 9 bases. The V gene's germline CDR1 is SNHLY and CDR2 FYNNEI. V trimming: 8 bases; J trimming: 4 bases; junction bases outside the gene matches: 10. The CDR3 runs to 15 residues. The covered CDR3 bases are TGTGCCAGCGAAAGGGCTAGCGGGATGGCAGATACG. Amino acid sequence: CASERASGMADT. In full, the CDR3 is CASERASGMADTQYF.